The rows below give T cell receptor beta chains drawn from one sample of a study of blood T cell repertoires in COVID-19. Using immunoSEQ multiplex PCR, the repertoire was profiled, and TCRdb retains in-frame clones only, with some absent. The sample has approximately 330,000 clones; 87% are singletons. Sequenced: peripheral blood. These receptors came from a man under 40 with COVID-19, enrolled during active disease. CDR3s include the opening cysteine and the closing phenylalanine or tryptophan. The D gene is left open where the match is weak.

DNA,CDR3,V,D,J
TGTGCCAGCAGCTTAGATTCCACCGGTTCGTATACCGGGGAGCTGTTTTTT,CASSLDSTGSYTGELFF,TRBV7-2,NA,TRBJ2-2
TGTGCCAGTAGGGCAGGGGGTGCAACTAATGAAAAACTGTTTTTT,CASRAGGATNEKLFF,TRBV19,TRBD1,TRBJ1-4
TGTGCCACCAGTGATTTCCCGGGACTAGCGGGAGGCAGCACAGATACGCAGTATTTT,CATSDFPGLAGGSTDTQYF,TRBV24-1,TRBD2,TRBJ2-3
TGTGCCAGCAGCCAGACTAGCGGGCTTCCAGATACGCAGTATTTT,CASSQTSGLPDTQYF,TRBV6-5,TRBD2,TRBJ2-3
TGTGCCAGCAGTTCCGCAGACAGGGGGCCTACTAGGGAGCAGTACTTC,CASSSADRGPTREQYF,TRBV6-5,TRBD1,TRBJ2-7
TGTGCCAGCAACCAACAGGGATACTCTGGCTACACCTTC,CASNQQGYSGYTF,TRBV5-6,NA,TRBJ1-2
TGCGCCAGCACCTGGAGCGGGGGGGTAAACGAGCAGTACTTC,CASTWSGGVNEQYF,TRBV5-1,TRBD2,TRBJ2-7
TGCGCCAGCAGCCCTGGACAATTCAATGGCTACACCTTC,CASSPGQFNGYTF,TRBV5-1,NA,TRBJ1-2
TGTGCCAGCTCACTCGACAGGGCAGGCGGAAACACCATATATTTT,CASSLDRAGGNTIYF,TRBV18,TRBD1,TRBJ1-3
TGTGCCAGCTCACGCGCCACTGGGAGCTCCTACAATGAGCAGTTCTTC,CASSRATGSSYNEQFF,TRBV18,NA,TRBJ2-1